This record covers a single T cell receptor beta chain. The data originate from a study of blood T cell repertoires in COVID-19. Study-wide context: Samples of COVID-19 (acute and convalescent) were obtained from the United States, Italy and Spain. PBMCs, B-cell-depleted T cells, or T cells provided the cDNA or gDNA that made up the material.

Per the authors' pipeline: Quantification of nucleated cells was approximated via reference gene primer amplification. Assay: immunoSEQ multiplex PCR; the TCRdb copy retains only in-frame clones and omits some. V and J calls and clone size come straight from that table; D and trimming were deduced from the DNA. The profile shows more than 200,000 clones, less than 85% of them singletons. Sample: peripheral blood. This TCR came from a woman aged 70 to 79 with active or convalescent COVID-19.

Here the CDR3 DNA reads TGTGCCAGCAGCCCTGGCCTCTTCTCCTACGAGCAGTACTTC. This sequence encodes CASSPGLFSYEQYF. The genes are TRBV3-1 (or the pseudogene TRBV3-2) and TRBJ2-7; D is undetermined. The V and J ends lost 4 bases and 0 bases respectively, with 10 bases between them. Germline loops: CDR1 LGHDT, CDR2 YNNKEL (reference sequence). The CDR3 covers 14 residues.